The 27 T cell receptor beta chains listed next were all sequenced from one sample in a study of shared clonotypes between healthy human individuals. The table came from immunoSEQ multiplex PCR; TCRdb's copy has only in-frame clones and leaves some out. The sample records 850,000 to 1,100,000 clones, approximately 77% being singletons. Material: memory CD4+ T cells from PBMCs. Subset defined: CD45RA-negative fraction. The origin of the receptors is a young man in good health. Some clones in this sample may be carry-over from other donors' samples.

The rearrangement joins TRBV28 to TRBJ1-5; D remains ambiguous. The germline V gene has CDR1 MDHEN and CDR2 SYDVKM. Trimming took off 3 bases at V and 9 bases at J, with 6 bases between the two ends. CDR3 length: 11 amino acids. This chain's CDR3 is CASSFIGPQHF. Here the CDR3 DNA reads TGTGCCAGCAGTTTTATCGGGCCCCAGCATTTT.

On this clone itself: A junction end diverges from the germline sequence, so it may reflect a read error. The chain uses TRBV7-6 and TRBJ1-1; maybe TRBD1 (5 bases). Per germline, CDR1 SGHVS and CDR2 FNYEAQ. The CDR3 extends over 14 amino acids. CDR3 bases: TGTGCCAGCAGCTTAGGGGCAGGGAACACTGGAGCTTTCTTT. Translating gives CASSLGAGNTGAFF.

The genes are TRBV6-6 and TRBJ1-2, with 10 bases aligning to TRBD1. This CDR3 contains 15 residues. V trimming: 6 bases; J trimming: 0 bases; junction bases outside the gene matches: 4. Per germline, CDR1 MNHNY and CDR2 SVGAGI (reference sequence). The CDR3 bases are TGTGCCAGCAGCGACGGACAGGGGGCTAACTATGGCTACACCTTC. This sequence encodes CASSDGQGANYGYTF.

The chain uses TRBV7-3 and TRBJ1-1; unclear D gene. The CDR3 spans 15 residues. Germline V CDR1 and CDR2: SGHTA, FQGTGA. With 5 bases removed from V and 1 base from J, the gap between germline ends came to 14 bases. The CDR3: CASSPTGNRNTEAFF. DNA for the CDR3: TGTGCCAGCAGCCCTACGGGGAATCGGAACACTGAAGCTTTCTTT.

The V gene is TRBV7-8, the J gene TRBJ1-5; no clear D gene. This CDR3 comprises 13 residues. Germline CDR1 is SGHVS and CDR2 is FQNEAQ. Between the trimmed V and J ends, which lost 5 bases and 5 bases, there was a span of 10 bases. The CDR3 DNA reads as TGTGCCAGCAGCCAGATTCAGGATCAGCCCCAGCATTTT. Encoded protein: CASSQIQDQPQHF.

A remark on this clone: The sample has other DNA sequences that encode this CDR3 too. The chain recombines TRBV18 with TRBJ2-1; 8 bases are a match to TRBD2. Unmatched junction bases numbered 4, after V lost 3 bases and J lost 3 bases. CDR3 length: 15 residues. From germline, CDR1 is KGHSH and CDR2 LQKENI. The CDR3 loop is CASSPGLAGYNEQFF. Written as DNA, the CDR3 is TGTGCCAGCTCACCGGGGCTAGCGGGCTACAATGAGCAGTTCTTC.

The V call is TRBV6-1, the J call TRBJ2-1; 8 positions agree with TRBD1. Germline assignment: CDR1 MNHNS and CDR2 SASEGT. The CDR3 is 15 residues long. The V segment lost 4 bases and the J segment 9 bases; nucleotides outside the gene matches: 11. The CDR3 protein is CASSVSRGRIGEQFF. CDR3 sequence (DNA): TGTGCCAGCAGTGTGAGCAGGGGGCGAATTGGTGAGCAGTTCTTC.

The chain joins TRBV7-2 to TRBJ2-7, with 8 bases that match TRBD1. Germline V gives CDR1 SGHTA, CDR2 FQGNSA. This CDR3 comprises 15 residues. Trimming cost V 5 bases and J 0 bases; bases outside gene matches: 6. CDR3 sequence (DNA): TGTGCCAGCAGCCGGGACAGGTGGGACTCCTACGAGCAGTACTTC. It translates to CASSRDRWDSYEQYF.

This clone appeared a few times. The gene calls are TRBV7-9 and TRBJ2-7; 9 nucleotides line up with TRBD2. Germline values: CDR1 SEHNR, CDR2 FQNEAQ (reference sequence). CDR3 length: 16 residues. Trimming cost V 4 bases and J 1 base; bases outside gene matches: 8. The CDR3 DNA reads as TGTGCCAGCAGCTCGCATGGAGCGGGAGGTTCCTACGAGCAGTACTTC. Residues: CASSSHGAGGSYEQYF.

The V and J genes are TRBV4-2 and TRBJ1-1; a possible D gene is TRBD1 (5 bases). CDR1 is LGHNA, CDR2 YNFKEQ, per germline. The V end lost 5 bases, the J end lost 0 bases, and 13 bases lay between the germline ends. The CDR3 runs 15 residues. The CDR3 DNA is TGTGCCAGCAGCTCGGAGGGGACGGTGAACACTGAAGCTTTCTTT. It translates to CASSSEGTVNTEAFF.

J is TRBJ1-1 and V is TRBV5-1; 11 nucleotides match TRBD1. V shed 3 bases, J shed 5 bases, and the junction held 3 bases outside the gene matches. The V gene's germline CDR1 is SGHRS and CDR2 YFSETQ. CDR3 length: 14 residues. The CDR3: CASSWTGGGTEAFF. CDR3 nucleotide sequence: TGCGCCAGCAGCTGGACAGGGGGCGGGACTGAAGCTTTCTTT. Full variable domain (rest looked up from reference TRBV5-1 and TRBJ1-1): KAGVTQTPRYLIKTRGQQVTLSCSPISGHRSVSWYQQTPGQGLQFLFEYFSETQRNKGNFPGRFSGRQFSNSRSEMNVSTLELGDSALYLCASSWTGGGTEAFFGQGTRLTVV.

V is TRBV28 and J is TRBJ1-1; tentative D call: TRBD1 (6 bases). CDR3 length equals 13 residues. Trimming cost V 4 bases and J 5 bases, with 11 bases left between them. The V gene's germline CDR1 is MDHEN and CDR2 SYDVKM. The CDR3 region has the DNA TGTGCCAGCAGTTCAGGGGCGAGGACTGAAGCTTTCTTT. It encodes CASSSGARTEAFF.

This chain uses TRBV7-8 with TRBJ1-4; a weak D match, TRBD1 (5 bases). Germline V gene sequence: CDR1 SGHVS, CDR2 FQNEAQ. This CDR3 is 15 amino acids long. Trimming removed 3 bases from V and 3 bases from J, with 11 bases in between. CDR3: CASSLRDRSNEKLFF. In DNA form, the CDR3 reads TGTGCCAGCAGCTTGCGCGACAGATCTAATGAAAAACTGTTTTTT.

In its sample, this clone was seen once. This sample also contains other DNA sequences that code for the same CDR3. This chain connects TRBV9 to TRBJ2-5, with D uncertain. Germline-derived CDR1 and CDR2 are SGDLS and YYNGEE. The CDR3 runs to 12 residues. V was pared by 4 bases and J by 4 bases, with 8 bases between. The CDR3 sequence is CASSPQGETQYF. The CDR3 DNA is TGTGCCAGCAGCCCCCAAGGAGAGACCCAGTACTTC.

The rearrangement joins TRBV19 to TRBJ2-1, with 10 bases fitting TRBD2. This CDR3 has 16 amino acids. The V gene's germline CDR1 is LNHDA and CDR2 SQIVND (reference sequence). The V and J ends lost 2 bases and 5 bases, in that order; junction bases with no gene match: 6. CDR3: CASSILSGRRDNEQFF. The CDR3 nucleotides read TGTGCCAGTAGTATACTTAGCGGGAGGAGGGACAATGAGCAGTTCTTC.

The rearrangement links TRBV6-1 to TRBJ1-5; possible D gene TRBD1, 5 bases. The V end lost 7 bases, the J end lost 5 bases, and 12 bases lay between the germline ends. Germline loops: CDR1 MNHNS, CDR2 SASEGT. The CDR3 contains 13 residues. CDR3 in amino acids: CASKGQGHQPQHF. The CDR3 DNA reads TGTGCCAGCAAGGGGCAGGGACATCAGCCCCAGCATTTT.

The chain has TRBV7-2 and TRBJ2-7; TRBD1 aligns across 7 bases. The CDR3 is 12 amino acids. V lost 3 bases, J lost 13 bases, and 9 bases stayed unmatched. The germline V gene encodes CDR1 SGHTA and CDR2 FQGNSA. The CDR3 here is CASSLTGPPAYF. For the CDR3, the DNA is TGTGCCAGCAGCTTGACAGGGCCCCCCGCATACTTC. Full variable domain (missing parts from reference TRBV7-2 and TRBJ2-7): GAGVSQSPSNKVTEKGKDVELRCDPISGHTALYWYRQSLGQGLEFLIYFQGNSAPDKSGLPSDRFSAERTGGSVSTLTIQRTQQEDSAVYLCASSLTGPPAYFGPGTRLTVT.

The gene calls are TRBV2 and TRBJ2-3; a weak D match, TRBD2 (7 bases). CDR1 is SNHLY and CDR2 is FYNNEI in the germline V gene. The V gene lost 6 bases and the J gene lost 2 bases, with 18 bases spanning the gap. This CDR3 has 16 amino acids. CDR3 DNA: TGTGCCAGCAGCCTAAGGGGGGGTCGGGACACAGATACGCAGTATTTT. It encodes CASSLRGGRDTDTQYF. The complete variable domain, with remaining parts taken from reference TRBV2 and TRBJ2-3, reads EPEVTQTPSHQVTQMGQEVILRCVPISNHLYFYWYRQILGQKVEFLVSFYNNEISEKSEIFDDQFSVERPDGSNFTLKIRSTKLEDSAMYFCASSLRGGRDTDTQYFGPGTRLTVL.

This CDR3 is CASSPRTVRGTEAFF. As DNA, the CDR3 is TGTGCCAGCAGTCCCAGGACAGTGAGGGGCACTGAAGCTTTCTTT. The rearrangement joins TRBV27 to TRBJ1-1; TRBD1 is a possible D gene (6 bases). Deletions cut 5 bases from V and 4 bases from J, with 17 bases between. CDR1 MNHEY and CDR2 SMNVEV come from the germline V gene (reference sequence). This CDR3 is built from 15 residues.

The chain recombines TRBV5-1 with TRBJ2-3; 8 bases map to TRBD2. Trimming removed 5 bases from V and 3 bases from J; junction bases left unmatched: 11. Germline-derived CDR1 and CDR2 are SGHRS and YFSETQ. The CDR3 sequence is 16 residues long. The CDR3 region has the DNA TGCGCCAGCAGGGAGGGGCCGGCGGGAGGAACAGATACGCAGTATTTT. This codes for CASREGPAGGTDTQYF. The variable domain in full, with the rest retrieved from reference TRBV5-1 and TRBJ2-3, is KAGVTQTPRYLIKTRGQQVTLSCSPISGHRSVSWYQQTPGQGLQFLFEYFSETQRNKGNFPGRFSGRQFSNSRSEMNVSTLELGDSALYLCASREGPAGGTDTQYFGPGTRLTVL.

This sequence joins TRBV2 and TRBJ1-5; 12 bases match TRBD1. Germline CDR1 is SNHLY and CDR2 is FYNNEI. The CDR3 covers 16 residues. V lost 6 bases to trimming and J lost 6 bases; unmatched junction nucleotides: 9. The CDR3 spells CASRASGTGGVQPQHF. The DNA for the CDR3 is TGTGCCAGCAGGGCATCCGGGACAGGGGGCGTTCAGCCCCAGCATTTT.

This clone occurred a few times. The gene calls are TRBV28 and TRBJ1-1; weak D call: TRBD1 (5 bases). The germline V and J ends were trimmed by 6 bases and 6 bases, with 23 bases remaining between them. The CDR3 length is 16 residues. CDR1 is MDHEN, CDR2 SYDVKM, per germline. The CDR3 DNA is TGTGCCAGCAGCTCTGACCTTAAATTTCCCAGGGCTGAAGCTTTCTTT. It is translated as CASSSDLKFPRAEAFF.

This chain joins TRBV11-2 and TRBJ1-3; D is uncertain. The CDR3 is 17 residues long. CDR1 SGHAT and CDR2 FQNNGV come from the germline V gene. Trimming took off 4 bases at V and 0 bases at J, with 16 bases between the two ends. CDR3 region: CASSSRVKASSGNTIYF. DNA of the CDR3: TGTGCCAGCAGCTCCCGTGTAAAGGCGAGCTCTGGAAACACCATATATTTT.

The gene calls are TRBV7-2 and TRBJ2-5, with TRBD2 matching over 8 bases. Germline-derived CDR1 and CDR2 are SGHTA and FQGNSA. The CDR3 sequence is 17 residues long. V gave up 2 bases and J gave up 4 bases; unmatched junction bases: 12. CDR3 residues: CASSLMVGLAGAETQYF. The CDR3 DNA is TGTGCCAGCAGCTTAATGGTCGGTCTAGCGGGCGCAGAGACCCAGTACTTC.

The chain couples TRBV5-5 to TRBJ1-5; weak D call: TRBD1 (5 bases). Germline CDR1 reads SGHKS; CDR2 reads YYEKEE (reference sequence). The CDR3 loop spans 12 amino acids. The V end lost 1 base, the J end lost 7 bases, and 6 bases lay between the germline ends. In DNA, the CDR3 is TGTGCCAGCAGCTTGAAGGGGCAGCCCCAGCATTTT. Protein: CASSLKGQPQHF.

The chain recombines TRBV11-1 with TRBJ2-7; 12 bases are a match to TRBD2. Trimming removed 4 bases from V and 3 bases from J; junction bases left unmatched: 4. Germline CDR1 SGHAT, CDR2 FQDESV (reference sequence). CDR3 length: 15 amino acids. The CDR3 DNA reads TGTGCCAGCAGCTCCGGACTAGCGGGATTCTACGAGCAGTACTTC. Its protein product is CASSSGLAGFYEQYF.

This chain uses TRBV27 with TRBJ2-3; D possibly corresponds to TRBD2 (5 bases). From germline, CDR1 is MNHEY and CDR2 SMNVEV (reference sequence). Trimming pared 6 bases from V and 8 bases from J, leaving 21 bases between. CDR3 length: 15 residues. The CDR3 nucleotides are TGTGCCAGCAGACCAGGCCCTAACCAACGGGGTACGCAGTATTTT. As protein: CASRPGPNQRGTQYF.